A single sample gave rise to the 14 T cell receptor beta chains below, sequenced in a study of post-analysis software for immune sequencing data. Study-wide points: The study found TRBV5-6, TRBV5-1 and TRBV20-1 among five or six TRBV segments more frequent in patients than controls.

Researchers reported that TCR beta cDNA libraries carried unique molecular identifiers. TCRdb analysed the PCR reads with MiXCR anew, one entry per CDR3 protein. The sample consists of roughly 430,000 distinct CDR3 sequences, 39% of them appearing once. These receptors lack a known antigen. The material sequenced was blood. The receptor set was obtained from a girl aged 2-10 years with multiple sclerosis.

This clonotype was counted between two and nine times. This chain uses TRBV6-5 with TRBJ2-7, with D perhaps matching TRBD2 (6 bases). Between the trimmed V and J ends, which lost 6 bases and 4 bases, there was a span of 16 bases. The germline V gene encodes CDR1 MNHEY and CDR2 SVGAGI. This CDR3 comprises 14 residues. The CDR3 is CASSNGGVFYEQYF. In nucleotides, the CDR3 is TGTGCCAGCAGCAACGGGGGAGTTTTTTACGAGCAGTACTTC.

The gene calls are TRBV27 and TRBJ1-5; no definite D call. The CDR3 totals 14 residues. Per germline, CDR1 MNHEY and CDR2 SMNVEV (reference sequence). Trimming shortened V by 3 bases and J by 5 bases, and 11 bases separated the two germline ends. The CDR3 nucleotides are TGTGCCAGCAGTTTGATGGAGGGAGATCAGCCCCAGCATTTT. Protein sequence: CASSLMEGDQPQHF.

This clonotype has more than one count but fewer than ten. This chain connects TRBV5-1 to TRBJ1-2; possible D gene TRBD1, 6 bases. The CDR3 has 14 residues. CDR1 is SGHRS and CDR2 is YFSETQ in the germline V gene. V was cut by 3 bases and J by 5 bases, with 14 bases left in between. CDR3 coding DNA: TGCGCCAGCAGCTGGACAGCCAAAGAATATGGCTACACCTTC. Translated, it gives CASSWTAKEYGYTF.

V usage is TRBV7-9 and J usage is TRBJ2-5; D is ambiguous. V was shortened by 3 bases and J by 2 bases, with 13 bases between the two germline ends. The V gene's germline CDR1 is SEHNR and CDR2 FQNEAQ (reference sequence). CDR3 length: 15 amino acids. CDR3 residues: CASSLGKGIQETQYF. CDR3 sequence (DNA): TGTGCCAGCAGCTTGGGAAAGGGTATACAAGAGACCCAGTACTTC.

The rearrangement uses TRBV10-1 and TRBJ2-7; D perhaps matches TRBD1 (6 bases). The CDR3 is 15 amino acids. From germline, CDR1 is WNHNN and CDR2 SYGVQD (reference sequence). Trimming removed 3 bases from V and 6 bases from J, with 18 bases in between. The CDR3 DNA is TGCGCCAGCAGTGATTTAGGCAGGGGAATGAGCGAGCAGTACTTC. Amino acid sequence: CASSDLGRGMSEQYF.

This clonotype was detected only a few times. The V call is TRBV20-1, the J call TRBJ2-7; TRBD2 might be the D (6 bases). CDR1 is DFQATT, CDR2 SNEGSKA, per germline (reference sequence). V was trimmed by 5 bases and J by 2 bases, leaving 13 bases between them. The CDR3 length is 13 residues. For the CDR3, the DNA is TGCAGTGCTCCACAGCGGGCCGCCTACGAGCAGTACTTC. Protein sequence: CSAPQRAAYEQYF.

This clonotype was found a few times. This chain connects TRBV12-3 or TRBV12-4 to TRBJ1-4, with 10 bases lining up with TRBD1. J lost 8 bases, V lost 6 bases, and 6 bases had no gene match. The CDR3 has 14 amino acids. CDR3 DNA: TGTGCCAGCAGACAACGGACAGGGGGGGAAAAACTGTTTTTT. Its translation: CASRQRTGGEKLFF.

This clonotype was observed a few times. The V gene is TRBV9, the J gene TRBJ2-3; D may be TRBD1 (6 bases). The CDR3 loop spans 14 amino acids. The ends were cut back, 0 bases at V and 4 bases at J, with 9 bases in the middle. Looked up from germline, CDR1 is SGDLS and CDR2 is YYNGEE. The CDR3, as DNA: TGTGCCAGCAGCGTAGTACCAGGGGCAGATACGCAGTATTTT. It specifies CASSVVPGADTQYF.

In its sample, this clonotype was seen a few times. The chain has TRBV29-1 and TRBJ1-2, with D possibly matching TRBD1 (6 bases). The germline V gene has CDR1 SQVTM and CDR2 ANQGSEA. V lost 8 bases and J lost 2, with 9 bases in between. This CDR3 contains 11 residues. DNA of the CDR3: TGCAGCATTACAGGGAACTATGGCTACACCTTC. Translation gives CSITGNYGYTF.

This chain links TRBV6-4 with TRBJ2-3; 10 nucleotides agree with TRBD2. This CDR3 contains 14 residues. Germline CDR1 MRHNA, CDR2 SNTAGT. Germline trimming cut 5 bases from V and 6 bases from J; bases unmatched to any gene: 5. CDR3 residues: CASSREAGGDTQYF. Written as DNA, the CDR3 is TGTGCCAGCAGTCGGGAAGCGGGAGGGGATACGCAGTATTTT.

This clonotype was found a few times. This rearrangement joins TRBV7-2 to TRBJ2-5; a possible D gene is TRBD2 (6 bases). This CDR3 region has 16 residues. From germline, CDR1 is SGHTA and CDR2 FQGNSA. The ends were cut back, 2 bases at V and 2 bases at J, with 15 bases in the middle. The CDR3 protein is CASSLILAEGQETQYF. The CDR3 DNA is TGTGCCAGCAGCTTAATTTTAGCGGAGGGTCAAGAGACCCAGTACTTC.

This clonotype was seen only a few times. In nucleotides, the CDR3 is TGTGCCAGCTCGGCGGGAAGCTACAATGAGCAGTTCTTC. It specifies CASSAGSYNEQFF. The chain recombines TRBV6-4 with TRBJ2-1, with D perhaps TRBD2 (6 bases). From germline, CDR1 is MRHNA and CDR2 SNTAGT. This CDR3 is built from 13 residues. V lost 8 bases, J lost 3 bases, and 11 bases lay in between.

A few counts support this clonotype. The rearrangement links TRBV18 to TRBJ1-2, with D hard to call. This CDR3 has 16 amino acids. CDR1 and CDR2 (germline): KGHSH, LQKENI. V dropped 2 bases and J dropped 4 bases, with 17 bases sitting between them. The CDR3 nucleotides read TGTGCCAGCTCACCAACGGCACCTAGGGCTGGCTATGGCTACACCTTC. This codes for CASSPTAPRAGYGYTF.

This chain's CDR3 is CASSLDFQVIEAFF. CDR3 coding DNA: TGTGCCAGCAGCCTAGACTTTCAGGTCATTGAAGCTTTCTTT. The genes are TRBV7-9 and TRBJ1-1; D is unresolved. The CDR3 extends over 14 amino acids. Trimming removed 5 bases from V and 7 bases from J, with 17 bases in between. Germline lookup yields CDR1 SEHNR and CDR2 FQNEAQ (reference sequence).